This T cell receptor (beta chain) was found in a study of T cells in Graves' hyperthyroidism and ophthalmopathy. V was trimmed by 4 bases and J by 7 bases, leaving 16 bases between them. Germline loops: CDR1 MNHEY, CDR2 SVGAGI. This CDR3 is 14 amino acids long. This clonotype was observed a few times. Extraction of PBMCs used 8 to 10 ml of fresh peripheral blood. Authors of the study amplified TCR beta CDR3 regions from RNA transcripts. A first-round RT-PCR of the TCR CDR3 used the HTBI primer set. From the multiplex PCR reads, TCRdb called clonotypes with MiXCR, one entry per CDR3 protein. The repertoire consists of about 250,000 distinct CDR3 sequences, with around 22% occurring once and the leading ten covering around 64%.

The chain is built from TRBV6-5 and TRBJ1-2, with D tentatively TRBD1 (5 bases). This TCR came from a man younger than 40 with Graves' ophthalmopathy. The sample consisted of blood. The CDR3 region is CASSLPDTFRGYTF. The CDR3 DNA is TGTGCCAGCAGTTTGCCGGACACCTTCCGTGGCTACACCTTC.